This section outlines one TCR beta chain sequence together with its context. What it binds is unknown. Only in-frame clones appear in the TCRdb table, and some are missing; sequencing was by immunoSEQ multiplex PCR. This table holds approximately 1,500,000 clones, around 97% found once. The data originate from a study of shared clonotypes between healthy human individuals. For the study at large: The donors, a couple of women and three men, were aged 18 to 49. General study points: Large sequencing depth failed to make sorted-subset sequencing complete, rarefaction showed. The sole specimen, blood, was sampled, and tissue repertoires likely differ. Generation probability values for non-shared clonotypes were lower than those for clonotypes shared by all four donors.

Losses at the gene ends were 2 bases for V and 7 bases for J; bases not matched to a gene: 2. The CDR3 length is 12 residues. Germline CDR1 and CDR2: GTSNPN and SVGIG (reference sequence). The chain uses TRBV30 and TRBJ2-1; 7 bases agree with TRBD1. Sequences were obtained from naive CD4+ T cells sorted from blood. Regarding subset: CD45RA+ positively selected. The receptor was derived from a man younger than 40 in good health. CDR3 amino acids: CAWSQQGNEQFF. CDR3 coding DNA: TGTGCCTGGAGTCAACAGGGGAATGAGCAGTTCTTC.